This T cell receptor beta chain originates from a study of cytomegalovirus exposure and HLA in healthy donors. Study conclusions and caveats: Follow-up analysis later connected one missense variant in DCLRE1C with trimming of TCR beta V- and J-genes. Analyses of presence/absence relied on an assumption of roughly uniform sequencing depth across donors.

PCR primers comprised 60 Vbeta and 13 Jbeta primers. Generated by immunoSEQ multiplex PCR, the TCRdb table keeps only in-frame clones and is missing some. Of over 200,000 clones listed, around 89% are singletons. Regarding this clone: Its antigen is still unknown.

J gave up 1 base and V 5 bases, and 3 bases lay outside the gene matches. CDR1 and CDR2 (germline): WSHSY, SAAADI. This CDR3 comprises 14 residues. The sequenced sample consisted of PBMCs. The chain joins TRBV10-2 to TRBJ2-7; 9 positions match TRBD2. This sequence was found in a woman aged 18-30 years in good health and CMV-seronegative. The CDR3 loop reads CASSQAGGSYEQYF. The CDR3 DNA reads as TGCGCCAGCAGTCAGGCGGGAGGGTCCTACGAGCAGTACTTC.